Below, one T cell receptor beta chain is given with its context. Its antigen is as yet unknown. This entry is derived from a study of vaccination effects on CD4 cells after COVID-19. Study-level background: Sampling occurred a median 72 days post second dose, range 14 to 241.

The method was immunoSEQ multiplex PCR; TCRdb's version includes in-frame clones alone and lacks a portion of them. Of 50,000 to 65,000 clones detected, 73% appear once; the ten largest clones hold roughly 1.2%. Antigen-specific CD4+ T cells were first expanded with viral peptide pools by the ViraFEST assay and only then sequenced. Subsequent to a culture period of roughly 11 days, CD4+ T cells were isolated. All participants had two doses of either the BNT162b2 or mRNA-1273 vaccine. The CDR3 is made up of 13 amino acids. CDR1 GTSNPN and CDR2 SVGIG come from the germline V gene (reference sequence). V lost 3 bases and J lost 0, with 9 bases in between.

The sequenced sample was CD4+ T cells from PBMCs cultured with HCoV-229E spike peptides, obtained after COVID-19 vaccination. The chain has TRBV30 and TRBJ2-7, with D unresolved. This TCR derives from a human donor who received a COVID-19 vaccine. The chain's CDR3 is CAWRRAFSYEQYV. Here the CDR3 DNA reads TGTGCCTGGAGGCGTGCGTTCTCCTACGAGCAGTACGTC.